This is a list of T cell receptor beta chains from one sample in a study of T cells in tuberculosis. Libraries were prepared by immunoSEQ multiplex PCR; TCRdb keeps only in-frame clonotypes and omits some of them. The data contain tens of thousands of clones, about 91% of them singletons. Specimen: PBMCs, collected at tuberculosis diagnosis. The receptors come from an adult with tuberculosis. CDR3s include the opening cysteine and the closing phenylalanine or tryptophan. D genes are given only for firm matches. Part of the rows lack a size; the others show once, few, many or a class for expanded clones.

d_call j_call clone_size v_call cdr3_length cdr3_nt cdr3_aa
TRBD1 TRBJ1-3 . TRBV4-1 15 TGCGCCAGCAGTCGACAGGGAGGTCCTGGAAACACCATATATTTT CASSRQGGPGNTIYF
. TRBJ2-2 . TRBV11-2 14 TGTGCCAGCAGCTACACCTCAAACACCGGGGAGCTGTTTTTT CASSYTSNTGELFF
TRBD1 TRBJ1-1 . TRBV29-1 12 TGCAGCGCCCGACAGGGTAGGACTGAAGCTTTCTTT CSARQGRTEAFF
TRBD1 TRBJ1-2 . TRBV19 13 TGTGCCAGTAGTCGGGACAGCTACTATGGCTACACCTTC CASSRDSYYGYTF
. TRBJ2-7 . TRBV6-6 13 TGTGCCAGCAGTTACGAGAGTACCTACGAGCAGTACTTC CASSYESTYEQYF
. TRBJ1-2 . TRBV6-5 13 TGTGCCAGCAGTATAGGACAGACCTATGGCTACACCTTC CASSIGQTYGYTF
. TRBJ2-4 . TRBV5-1 17 TGCGCCAGCAGCTTGGTTCAGGGGAACCTAGCCAAAAACATTCAGTACTTC CASSLVQGNLAKNIQYF
. TRBJ2-7 . TRBV30 14 TGTGCCTGGAGCCCGGGAGTCACAGGCTACGAGCAGTACTTC CAWSPGVTGYEQYF
. TRBJ1-3 . TRBV6-1 16 TGTGCCAGCAGTGGGAGCGGAGGTGGAAGGGGAAACACCATATATTTT CASSGSGGGRGNTIYF
TRBD2 TRBJ2-1 . TRBV13 17 TGTGCCAGCAGCCCCCCCCTCGGGGGGAGCTCCTACAATGAGCAGTTCTTC CASSPPLGGSSYNEQFF
TRBD1 TRBJ1-1 . TRBV15 16 TGTGCCACCAGCAGAGATGCAGGGGGGTACGGTGGAGAAGCTTTCTTT CATSRDAGGYGGEAFF
TRBD1 TRBJ2-3 . TRBV6-4 14 TGTGCCAGCAGTCGGGACAGGGAAACAGATACGCAGTATTTT CASSRDRETDTQYF
. TRBJ2-1 . TRBV5-1 13 TGCGCCAGCACAACAGACAGCTACAATGAGCAGTTCTTC CASTTDSYNEQFF
TRBD2 TRBJ2-7 medium-sized TRBV4-2 16 TGTGCCAGCAGCCAAGATAAGACTAGCGGGGGGGCGAGGCAGTACTTC CASSQDKTSGGARQYF
. TRBJ2-7 . TRBV6-5 14 TGTGCCAGCAGTTCTCCGGTAACGCGCTACGAGCAGTACTTC CASSSPVTRYEQYF
. TRBJ2-2 few TRBV9 12 TGTGCCAGCAGGGGAGGTGGCGGGGAGCTGTTTTTT CASRGGGGELFF
. TRBJ2-2 . TRBV9 17 TGTGCCAGCAGCGACGGTCCCTTCCGGCGGGGCACCGGGGAGCTGTTTTTT CASSDGPFRRGTGELFF
. TRBJ2-4 . TRBV5-6 14 TGTGCCAGCCGTGTTAGCGGAGCCAAAAACATTCAGTACTTC CASRVSGAKNIQYF
. TRBJ2-7 once TRBV5-1 13 TGCGCCAGCAGCTTATATACAGGGTACGAGCAGTACTTC CASSLYTGYEQYF
TRBD1 TRBJ2-3 . TRBV5-1 16 TGCGCCAGCAGCTTGGAGGGACAGGGCTACACAGATACGCAGTATTTT CASSLEGQGYTDTQYF
TRBD2 TRBJ2-1 . TRBV28 16 TGTGCCAGCAGTCGAGGGGGGGGACTAGGGTACAATGAGCAGTTCTTC CASSRGGGLGYNEQFF
. TRBJ1-1 . TRBV7-6 15 TGTGCCAGCAGCCGCACAGGGTCAGGATACACTGAAGCTTTCTTT CASSRTGSGYTEAFF
. TRBJ2-3 . TRBV15 14 TGTGCCACCAGCAGAGTACTAGGCACAGATACGCAGTATTTT CATSRVLGTDTQYF
TRBD1 TRBJ2-7 . TRBV12-5 13 TGTGCTAGTGCCTGGGACAGCTCCTACGAGCAGTACTTC CASAWDSSYEQYF
. TRBJ2-2 few TRBV9 14 TGTGCCAGCAGCGGAACTCCGGGCACCGGGGAGCTGTTTTTT CASSGTPGTGELFF
TRBD2 TRBJ2-3 once TRBV6-1 16 TGTGCCAGCAGTGAAGGGGACTACACTAGCACAGATACGCAGTATTTT CASSEGDYTSTDTQYF
TRBD1 TRBJ2-2 . TRBV5-1 14 TGCGCCAGCAGCTCAGGACAGGGGGCGGAGGAGCTGTTTTTT CASSSGQGAEELFF
. TRBJ1-2 . TRBV6-1 13 TGTGCCAGCAGTGAAGCGGGTCGAGGAGGCTACACCTTC CASSEAGRGGYTF
TRBD1 TRBJ1-3 . TRBV29-1 14 TGCAGCGTGGGCGACAGGGGAGTCGGAAACACCATATATTTT CSVGDRGVGNTIYF
TRBD1 TRBJ1-2 . TRBV7-2 16 TGTGCCAGCAGCTTAGCAGGGGGCTGGCCTAACTATGGCTACACCTTC CASSLAGGWPNYGYTF
TRBD2 TRBJ2-2 . TRBV2 14 TGTGCCAGCACTAGCGGGGGGATCACCGGGGAGCTGTTTTTT CASTSGGITGELFF
. TRBJ2-1 . TRBV2 13 TGTGCCAGCAGCAGGGATCCCTACAATGAGCAGTTCTTC CASSRDPYNEQFF
TRBD2 TRBJ2-1 . TRBV6-5 15 TGTGCCAGCAGTCCACTAGCGGGGGGTTACAATGAGCAGTTCTTC CASSPLAGGYNEQFF
. TRBJ2-2 . TRBV6-6 16 TGTGCCAGCAGTTACTCTGAAGGGGTGGTAGCCGGGGAGCTGTTTTTT CASSYSEGVVAGELFF
. TRBJ2-2 . TRBV7-8 16 TGTGCCAGCAGCCCTACTCCCAGCAGGGGTTCCGGGGAGCTGTTTTTT CASSPTPSRGSGELFF
TRBD2 TRBJ2-3 . TRBV5-4 16 TGTGCCAGCAGCTTGGGGGGACTAGCGGGAACAGATACGCAGTATTTT CASSLGGLAGTDTQYF
TRBD2 TRBJ2-1 . TRBV4-2 16 TGTGCCAGCAGCCAAGATTATGGACTAGCAAGCGGTGAGCAGTTCTTC CASSQDYGLASGEQFF
. TRBJ2-7 large TRBV4-3 15 TGCGCCAGCAGTCGAGAACCCGGGGAGATCTACGAGCAGTACTTC CASSREPGEIYEQYF
TRBD1 TRBJ1-5 . TRBV27 18 TGTGCCAGCAGTAACATCGGGACAGGGTCTTATAGCAATCAGCCCCAGCATTTT CASSNIGTGSYSNQPQHF
TRBD2 TRBJ2-5 . TRBV18 18 TGTGCCAGCTCACCACGGATCGCCCAGCGGGGGGCAGGGGAGACCCAGTACTTC CASSPRIAQRGAGETQYF
. TRBJ2-2 few TRBV7-2 16 TGTGCCAGCAGCGAAAACCCGGGAGTAAGCACCGGAGAGCTGTTTTTT CASSENPGVSTGELFF
TRBD1 TRBJ1-4 . TRBV4-1 16 TGCGCCAGCAGCCGCCGGGACAGGGGAGGCGGCGAAAAACTGTTTTTT CASSRRDRGGGEKLFF
. TRBJ1-3 . TRBV30 16 TGTGCCTGGAGTGTACAGGGCAGGGAACCCGGAAACACCATATATTTT CAWSVQGREPGNTIYF
TRBD1 TRBJ2-2 once TRBV11-2 16 TGTGCCAGCAGCTTAGGACTCGGACAGGGGGCTGGGGAGCTGTTTTTT CASSLGLGQGAGELFF
. TRBJ1-6 . TRBV5-6 13 TGTGCCAGCAAGAACGGACAAACTTCACCCCTCCACTTT CASKNGQTSPLHF
TRBD1 TRBJ1-6 . TRBV4-2 15 TGTGCCAGCAGCCGCGGACAGGGGGAGGGTTCACCCCTCCACTTT CASSRGQGEGSPLHF
TRBD2 TRBJ2-3 . TRBV4-2 16 TGTGCCAGCAGCCCGACTAGCGGCCCTAGCACAGATACGCAGTATTTT CASSPTSGPSTDTQYF
. TRBJ1-2 . TRBV5-6 13 TGTGCCAGCAGCTTGGTGCAGAACTATGGCTACACCTTC CASSLVQNYGYTF
. TRBJ2-2 . TRBV5-4 15 TGTGCCAGCAGCTCGGGGGAACTTGTCACCGGGGAGCTGTTTTTT CASSSGELVTGELFF
TRBD1 TRBJ2-6 . TRBV27 18 TGTGCCAGCAGCACGCCTGGACAGGGATTGAGGGGGGCCAACGTCCTGACTTTC CASSTPGQGLRGANVLTF
. TRBJ1-6 . TRBV5-5 16 TGTGCCAGCAGTTCTCAGTTTAGGGGGTCGAATTCACCCCTCCACTTT CASSSQFRGSNSPLHF
TRBD1 TRBJ2-1 . TRBV15 17 TGTGCCACCAGCAGGGACCTCGGCCGGACAGGGGGCAATGAGCAGTTCTTC CATSRDLGRTGGNEQFF
TRBD1 TRBJ1-5 . TRBV2 14 TGTGCCAGCAGTTCAGGGGGACGCGGGCAGCCCCAGCATTTT CASSSGGRGQPQHF